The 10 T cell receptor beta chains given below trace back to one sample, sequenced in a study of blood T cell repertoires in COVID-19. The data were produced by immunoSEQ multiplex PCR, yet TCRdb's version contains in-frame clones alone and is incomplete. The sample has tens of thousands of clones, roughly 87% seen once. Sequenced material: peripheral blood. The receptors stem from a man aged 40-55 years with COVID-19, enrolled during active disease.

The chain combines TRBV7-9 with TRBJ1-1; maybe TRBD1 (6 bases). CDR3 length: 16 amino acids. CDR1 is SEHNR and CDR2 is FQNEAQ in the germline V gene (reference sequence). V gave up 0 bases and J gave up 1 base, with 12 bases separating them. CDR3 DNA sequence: TGTGCCAGCAGCTTAGCTCCAGGGGTTGGGAACACTGAAGCTTTCTTT. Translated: CASSLAPGVGNTEAFF.

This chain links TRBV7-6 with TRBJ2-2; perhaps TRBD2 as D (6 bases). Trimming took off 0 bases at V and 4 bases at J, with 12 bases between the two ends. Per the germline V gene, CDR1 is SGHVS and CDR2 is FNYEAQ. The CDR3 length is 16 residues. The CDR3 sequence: CASSLAEGTATGELFF. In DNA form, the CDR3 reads TGTGCCAGCAGCTTAGCGGAGGGGACGGCCACCGGGGAGCTGTTTTTT.

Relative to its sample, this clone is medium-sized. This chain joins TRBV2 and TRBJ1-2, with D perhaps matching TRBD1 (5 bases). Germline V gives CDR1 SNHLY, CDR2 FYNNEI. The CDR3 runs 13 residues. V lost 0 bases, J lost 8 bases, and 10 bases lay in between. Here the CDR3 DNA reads TGTGCCAGCAGTGAAGCGCTCAGGGCCGGCTACACCTTC. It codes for CASSEALRAGYTF.

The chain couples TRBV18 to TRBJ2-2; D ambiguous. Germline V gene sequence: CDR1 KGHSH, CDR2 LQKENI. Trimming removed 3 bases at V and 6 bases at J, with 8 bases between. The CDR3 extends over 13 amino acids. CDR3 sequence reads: CASSPREAGELFF. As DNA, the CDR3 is TGTGCCAGCTCACCGCGAGAGGCCGGGGAGCTGTTTTTT.

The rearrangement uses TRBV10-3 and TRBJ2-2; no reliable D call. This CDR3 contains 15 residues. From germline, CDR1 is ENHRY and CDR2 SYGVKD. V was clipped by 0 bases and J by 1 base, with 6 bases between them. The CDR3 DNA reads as TGTGCCATCAGTGAGTCGAGGCTGAACACCGGGGAGCTGTTTTTT. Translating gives CAISESRLNTGELFF.

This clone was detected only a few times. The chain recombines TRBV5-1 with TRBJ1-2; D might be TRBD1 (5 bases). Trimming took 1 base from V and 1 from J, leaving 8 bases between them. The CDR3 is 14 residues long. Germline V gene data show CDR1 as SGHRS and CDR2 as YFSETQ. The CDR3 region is CASSLRGNNYGYTF. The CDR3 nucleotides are TGCGCCAGCAGCTTGCGGGGGAATAACTATGGCTACACCTTC.

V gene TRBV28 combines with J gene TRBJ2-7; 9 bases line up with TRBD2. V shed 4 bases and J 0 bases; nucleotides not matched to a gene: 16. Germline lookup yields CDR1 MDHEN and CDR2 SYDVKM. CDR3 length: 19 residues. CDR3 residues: CASSSPWREGLVLSYEQYF. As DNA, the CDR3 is TGTGCCAGCAGTTCCCCCTGGCGGGAGGGTTTAGTACTCTCCTACGAGCAGTACTTC.

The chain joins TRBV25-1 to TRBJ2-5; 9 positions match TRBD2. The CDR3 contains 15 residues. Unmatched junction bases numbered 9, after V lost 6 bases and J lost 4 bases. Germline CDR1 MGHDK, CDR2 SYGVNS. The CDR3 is CASSPASGARETQYF. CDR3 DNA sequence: TGTGCCAGCAGCCCGGCTAGCGGGGCCCGAGAGACCCAGTACTTC.

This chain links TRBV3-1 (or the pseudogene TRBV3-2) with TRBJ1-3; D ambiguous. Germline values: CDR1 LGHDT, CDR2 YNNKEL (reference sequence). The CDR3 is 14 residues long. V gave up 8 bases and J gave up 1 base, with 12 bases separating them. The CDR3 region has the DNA TGTGCCAGCGCTCCGGGGTTTTCTGGAAACACCATATATTTT. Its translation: CASAPGFSGNTIYF.

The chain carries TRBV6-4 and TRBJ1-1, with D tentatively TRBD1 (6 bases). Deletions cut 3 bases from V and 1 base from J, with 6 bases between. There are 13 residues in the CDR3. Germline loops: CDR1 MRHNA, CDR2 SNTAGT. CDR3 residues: CASSEQGNTEAFF. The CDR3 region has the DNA TGTGCCAGCAGTGAACAGGGGAACACTGAAGCTTTCTTT.